The 11 T cell receptor beta chains in this list originate from one sample, sequenced in a study of cytomegalovirus exposure and HLA in healthy donors. 60 Vbeta and 13 Jbeta primers were used in PCR. Generated by immunoSEQ multiplex PCR, the TCRdb table keeps only in-frame clones and is missing some. Found here are about 130,000 clones, around 80% of them singletons; the top ten hold 6.5% to 7%. The sample taken for sequencing was PBMCs. Receptor source: a man aged 35-49 years in good health and CMV-seropositive.

This chain links TRBV5-4 with TRBJ1-5, with 9 bases matching TRBD1. Looked up from germline, CDR1 is SGHNT and CDR2 is YYREEE (reference sequence). This CDR3 comprises 15 residues. After removal of 2 bases from V and 3 bases from J, the junction contained 3 bases not matched to a gene. The CDR3 DNA follows: TGTGCCAGCAGCTTAGGACAGGGGTACAATCAGCCCCAGCATTTT. The encoded protein is CASSLGQGYNQPQHF.

The rearrangement uses TRBV7-2 and TRBJ2-5; 11 nucleotides match TRBD2. V trimming: 6 bases; J trimming: 4 bases; junction bases outside the gene matches: 10. This CDR3 is 16 amino acids long. The V gene's germline CDR1 is SGHTA and CDR2 FQGNSA. The CDR3 DNA reads TGTGCCAGCAGTCCACTAGCGGGAGCTTCGTTAGAGACCCAGTACTTC. It encodes CASSPLAGASLETQYF. The complete variable domain, with remaining parts taken from reference TRBV7-2 and TRBJ2-5, reads GAGVSQSPSNKVTEKGKDVELRCDPISGHTALYWYRQSLGQGLEFLIYFQGNSAPDKSGLPSDRFSAERTGGSVSTLTIQRTQQEDSAVYLCASSPLAGASLETQYFGPGTRLLVL.

This sequence joins TRBV28 and TRBJ1-2, with D tentatively TRBD1 (5 bases). Germline V CDR1 and CDR2: MDHEN, SYDVKM. The CDR3 loop spans 15 amino acids. Trimming stripped 4 bases from V and 3 bases from J, with 15 bases between. The chain's CDR3 is CASSSQAGWDYGYTF. The CDR3 coding sequence is TGTGCCAGCAGTTCCCAAGCAGGGTGGGACTATGGCTACACCTTC.

The V and J genes are TRBV7-7 and TRBJ2-1, with a possible D match to TRBD2 (6 bases). Germline V gene sequence: CDR1 SSHAT, CDR2 FNYEAQ (reference sequence). V lost 1 base and J 6 bases, leaving 13 bases between the germline ends. This CDR3 region has 15 residues. The CDR3 DNA sequence: TGTGCCAGCAGCTTAGGCGGTAGCGGAGCCAATGAGCAGTTCTTC. Translated: CASSLGGSGANEQFF.

The genes are TRBV2 and TRBJ2-1; 7 positions agree with TRBD2. Trimming took 2 bases from V and 7 from J; bases not matched to a gene: 5. The CDR3 is made up of 14 amino acids. Per germline, CDR1 SNHLY and CDR2 FYNNEI. CDR3 loop: CASSERLAENEQFF. The CDR3 region has the DNA TGTGCCAGCAGTGAACGGCTAGCGGAGAATGAGCAGTTCTTC.

The genes are TRBV13 and TRBJ1-1; tentative D call: TRBD1 (5 bases). Germline loops: CDR1 PRHDT, CDR2 FYEKMQ (reference sequence). V lost 4 bases to trimming and J lost 1 base, with 13 bases between them. The CDR3 totals 15 residues. The CDR3 loop is CASSWGRQGNTEAFF. The DNA for the CDR3 is TGTGCCAGCAGCTGGGGGAGGCAGGGGAACACTGAAGCTTTCTTT.

The rearrangement links TRBV7-9 to TRBJ2-7; D is unresolved. The CDR3 consists of 12 residues. CDR1 and CDR2 (germline): SEHNR, FQNEAQ (reference sequence). Trimming cost V 2 bases and J 4 bases, with 6 bases left between them. The CDR3 here is CASSLQHYEQYF. The CDR3 DNA is TGTGCCAGCAGCTTACAACATTACGAGCAGTACTTC.

The chain carries TRBV4-1 and TRBJ2-1, with TRBD2 identical over 7 bases. Germline lookup yields CDR1 MGHRA and CDR2 YSYEKL. V shed 6 bases, J shed 7 bases, and the junction held 6 bases outside the gene matches. CDR3 length: 13 amino acids. The CDR3 here is CASRPPGLNEQFF. In DNA, the CDR3 is TGCGCCAGCAGACCTCCGGGACTAAATGAGCAGTTCTTC.

The chain carries TRBV18 and TRBJ1-2; 11 bases map to TRBD1. The germline gives CDR1 KGHSH, CDR2 LQKENI. Unmatched junction bases numbered 7, after V lost 3 bases and J lost 4 bases. The CDR3 has 16 residues. The CDR3 DNA reads TGTGCCAGCTCACCTCTGGACAGGGGGCTTGGCTATGGCTACACCTTC. This translates into CASSPLDRGLGYGYTF.

J is TRBJ2-1 and V is TRBV6-6; 7 bases align to TRBD2. In germline, CDR1 is MNHNY, CDR2 SVGAGI (reference sequence). This CDR3 has 9 residues. The V segment lost 10 bases and the J segment 10 bases; nucleotides outside the gene matches: 1. CDR3 nucleotide sequence: TGTGCCACCGGGGGGGAGCAGTTCTTC. Its protein product is CATGGEQFF.

In its sample, this clone was seen once. This rearrangement joins TRBV10-1 to TRBJ2-7; TRBD1 matches at 7 bases. This CDR3 has 13 amino acids. Looked up from germline, CDR1 is WNHNN and CDR2 is SYGVQD (reference sequence). Trimming removed 6 bases from V and 4 bases from J; junction bases left unmatched: 6. The CDR3: CASSLDRIYEQYF. CDR3 coding DNA: TGCGCCAGCAGCTTGGACAGGATTTACGAGCAGTACTTC.